This T cell receptor (beta chain) was observed in a study of cytomegalovirus exposure and HLA in healthy donors. Study-level points and caveats: A further, later analysis showed that HLA-associated TCR beta chains (compared with equally common others) were more clonally expanded. Sequencing likely produced, as an artifact, a cluster of highly shared sequence variants. Analysis was carried out at a later point, and it linked a missense DCLRE1C variant to TCR beta V- and J-gene trimming.

A remark on this clone: Its antigen is still unknown.

Those who donated were healthy bone marrow donors. Primers included in the PCR were 60 Vbeta and 13 Jbeta primers. Sequencing used immunoSEQ multiplex PCR; TCRdb keeps in-frame clones, though not all of them. The sample contains about 130,000 clones, roughly 72% of which appear only once. This CDR3 spans 13 amino acids. With 4 bases removed from V and 5 bases from J, the gap between germline ends came to 6 bases. In germline, CDR1 is SGHDN, CDR2 FVKESK. Material for sequencing was PBMCs. V gene TRBV14 combines with J gene TRBJ1-6; D uncertain. The TCR comes from a man in his forties in good health and CMV-seropositive. CDR3 DNA: TGTGCCAGCAGCCTAGCCGATAATTCACCCCTCCACTTT. Its translation is CASSLADNSPLHF.